The 27 T cell receptor beta chains listed next were all sequenced from one sample in a study of blood T cell repertoires in COVID-19 (TCRdb year 2020). The protocol used for the library was the immunoSEQ multiplex PCR assay. The clones in this table, taken by TCRdb from immuneACCESS, are in-frame only. Not every clone is retained; where verified, under half of the shortfall comes from an unresolved V gene, and the cause of the rest is unknown. The sample data list 90,000 or so clones, and around 79% of these were observed just once. The ten top clones hold approximately 25% of the sample. The sequenced sample was peripheral blood. These receptors came from a human donor in a cohort sampled during active COVID-19.

This chain uses TRBV11-2 with TRBJ2-3; maybe TRBD2 (6 bases). CDR1 is SGHAT, CDR2 FQNNGV, per germline. The CDR3 sequence is 15 residues long. Trimming removed 2 bases at V and 1 base at J, with 10 bases between. CDR3 in DNA: TGTGCCAGCAGCTTATGGGGGGTGGGCACAGATACGCAGTATTTT. Its translation: CASSLWGVGTDTQYF. The full variable domain, rest sourced from reference TRBV11-2 and TRBJ2-3, is EAGVAQSPRYKIIEKRQSVAFWCNPISGHATLYWYQQILGQGPKLLIQFQNNGVVDDSQLPKDRFSAERLKGVDSTLKIQPAKLEDSAVYLCASSLWGVGTDTQYFGPGTRLTVL.

This clone was seen a few times. V usage is TRBV14 and J usage is TRBJ2-1, with 8 bases fitting TRBD2. Trimming removed 1 base from V and 7 bases from J; junction bases left unmatched: 12. CDR1 is SGHDN and CDR2 is FVKESK in the germline V gene. The CDR3 has 17 amino acids. The CDR3 sequence: CASSQAPTSAPLNEQFF. The CDR3 nucleotides read TGTGCCAGCAGCCAAGCCCCGACTAGCGCCCCCCTAAATGAGCAGTTCTTC.

A few counts support this clone. This chain uses TRBV28 with TRBJ1-1; D not resolved. There are 14 residues in the CDR3. CDR1 is MDHEN, CDR2 SYDVKM, per germline. Trimming took off 3 bases at V and 0 bases at J, with 8 bases between the two ends. CDR3 sequence reads: CASSFVRVNTEAFF. The CDR3 DNA follows: TGTGCCAGCAGTTTCGTCCGTGTGAACACTGAAGCTTTCTTT.

This chain links TRBV28 with TRBJ2-7; 10 bases map to TRBD2. The CDR3 consists of 18 residues. With 4 bases clipped from V and 0 bases from J, the junction kept 12 bases outside the gene matches. Germline-derived CDR1 and CDR2 are MDHEN and SYDVKM. The CDR3 sequence is CASSSTQGGTSVSYEQYF. The CDR3 DNA reads TGTGCCAGCAGTTCAACCCAGGGCGGGACTAGCGTCTCCTACGAGCAGTACTTC.

This clone showed up just a few times. The V and J genes are TRBV28 and TRBJ2-7; TRBD2 matches 12 bases. Germline V lookup: CDR1 MDHEN, CDR2 SYDVKM. There are 14 residues in the CDR3. V was clipped by 7 bases and J by 3 bases; unmatched bases: 4. The CDR3 protein is CASTPTSGSYEQYF. CDR3 coding DNA: TGTGCCAGCACCCCGACTAGCGGGAGCTACGAGCAGTACTTC.

V usage is TRBV11-1 and J usage is TRBJ1-2; D uncertain. Germline lookup yields CDR1 SGHAT and CDR2 FQDESV (reference sequence). The CDR3 has 15 residues. Trimming pared 1 base from V and 3 bases from J, leaving 12 bases between. The DNA for the CDR3 is TGTGCCAGCAGCTTAGATTCGAGGGCGGACTATGGCTACACCTTC. Translation gives CASSLDSRADYGYTF.

This clone was detected once. J is TRBJ1-1 and V is TRBV18, with 8 bases aligning to TRBD1. The CDR3 runs 13 residues. V trimming: 3 bases; J trimming: 5 bases; junction bases outside the gene matches: 2. CDR1 KGHSH and CDR2 LQKENI come from the germline V gene. This CDR3 reads CASSPGQVTEAFF. The CDR3 DNA follows: TGTGCCAGCTCACCGGGACAGGTTACTGAAGCTTTCTTT.

V is TRBV10-3 and J is TRBJ1-1; maybe TRBD1 (5 bases). The germline CDR1 and CDR2 sequences are ENHRY and SYGVKD. This CDR3 contains 16 residues. Trimming removed 11 bases at V and 1 base at J, with 23 bases between. For the CDR3, the DNA is TGTGCCTCCAAGGGGTGGCGGGGAACCGCGAACACTGAAGCTTTCTTT. It encodes CASKGWRGTANTEAFF.

V and J are TRBV4-2 and TRBJ2-2; no clear D. Trimming took 4 bases from V and 1 from J, leaving 10 bases between them. Germline CDR1 reads LGHNA; CDR2 reads YNFKEQ. The CDR3 is 15 amino acids. The CDR3 reads CASSRDRGNTGELFF. Written as DNA, the CDR3 is TGTGCCAGCAGCCGCGATAGAGGGAACACCGGGGAGCTGTTTTTT.

V is TRBV7-9 and J is TRBJ1-4, with D uncertain. The germline CDR1 and CDR2 sequences are SEHNR and FQNEAQ (reference sequence). The V and J ends lost 5 bases and 8 bases respectively, with 18 bases between them. The CDR3 totals 15 residues. Written as DNA, the CDR3 is TGTGCCAGCAGCCCAACGGGAGGGAGAGGCGAAAAACTGTTTTTT. Translation gives CASSPTGGRGEKLFF.

The chain employs TRBV19 and TRBJ1-1; D is possibly TRBD1 (5 bases). Between the trimmed V and J ends, which lost 6 bases and 2 bases, there was a span of 10 bases. The CDR3 has 13 residues. CDR1 is LNHDA and CDR2 is SQIVND in the germline V gene (reference sequence). CDR3 sequence reads: CASRMGGNTEAFF. The CDR3 nucleotides read TGTGCCAGTAGGATGGGGGGAAACACTGAAGCTTTCTTT.

The J gene is TRBJ2-7, the V gene TRBV30; D uncertain. Germline lookup yields CDR1 GTSNPN and CDR2 SVGIG (reference sequence). Between the trimmed V and J ends, which lost 3 bases and 2 bases, there was a span of 14 bases. CDR3 length: 14 residues. CDR3 loop: CAWRGKIPTYEQYF. As DNA, the CDR3 is TGTGCCTGGAGGGGCAAAATCCCAACCTACGAGCAGTACTTC.

This chain joins TRBV6-5 and TRBJ1-3; the D gene is possibly TRBD1 (5 bases). The germline V gene has CDR1 MNHEY and CDR2 SVGAGI. CDR3 length equals 15 residues. Trimming pared 6 bases from V and 1 base from J, leaving 13 bases between. The CDR3 DNA reads as TGTGCCAGCAGCCGACAGATTGGATCTGGAAACACCATATATTTT. Translating gives CASSRQIGSGNTIYF.

The V gene is TRBV7-9, the J gene TRBJ2-7; 9 bases agree with TRBD1. The junction had 0 bases not matched to a gene; V was cut back by 4 bases and J by 2 bases. Germline CDR1 reads SEHNR; CDR2 reads FQNEAQ (reference sequence). This CDR3 comprises 13 residues. CDR3 loop: CASSWDRAYEQYF. Written as DNA, the CDR3 is TGTGCCAGCAGCTGGGACAGGGCCTACGAGCAGTACTTC.

This clone was found once. This chain joins TRBV18 and TRBJ2-5; a possible D gene is TRBD2 (5 bases). The germline gives CDR1 KGHSH, CDR2 LQKENI. The CDR3 loop spans 15 amino acids. V was pared by 3 bases and J by 5 bases, with 16 bases between. This chain's CDR3 is CASSPRSPEAETQYF. CDR3 sequence (DNA): TGTGCCAGCTCACCCCGGTCGCCGGAGGCGGAGACCCAGTACTTC.

In its sample, this clone was seen once. V gene TRBV7-2 combines with J gene TRBJ1-6; a possible D gene is TRBD1 (5 bases). The germline V gene encodes CDR1 SGHTA and CDR2 FQGNSA. V was clipped by 5 bases and J by 5 bases, with 16 bases between them. The CDR3 is 16 amino acids. DNA of the CDR3: TGTGCCAGCAGCCTCTTGGGGCAGACCAATAATTCACCCCTCCACTTT. This sequence encodes CASSLLGQTNNSPLHF.

This chain joins TRBV12-5 and TRBJ1-2, with D unclear. Trimming stripped 1 base from V and 7 bases from J, with 7 bases between. This CDR3 is 12 amino acids long. Germline V CDR1 and CDR2: LGHNT, FRNRAP. CDR3 residues: CASGLDKFGYTF. The CDR3 DNA reads as TGTGCTAGTGGTTTGGACAAGTTTGGCTACACCTTC.

The chain combines TRBV3-1 (or the pseudogene TRBV3-2) with TRBJ2-5; D perhaps matches TRBD2 (5 bases). This CDR3 has 15 residues. CDR1 and CDR2 (germline): LGHDT, YNNKEL (reference sequence). Trimming left V 4 bases short and J 5 bases short, with 17 bases between. Here the CDR3 reads CASSLTPSWDETQYF. In DNA form, the CDR3 reads TGTGCCAGCAGCCTTACCCCTAGCTGGGATGAGACCCAGTACTTC.

The V and J genes are TRBV7-8 and TRBJ1-1; 7 positions match TRBD1. Germline V gene lookup returns CDR1 SGHVS and CDR2 FQNEAQ. The CDR3 runs to 14 residues. After removal of 3 bases from V and 5 bases from J, the junction contained 6 bases not matched to a gene. CDR3 sequence (DNA): TGTGCCAGCAGCTTTCTCAGGGGGGAGACTGAAGCTTTCTTT. Translation: CASSFLRGETEAFF.

In nucleotides, the CDR3 is TGCAGCGTGCGGGGACTAGCGGAGAACACAGATACGCAGTATTTT. Translation gives CSVRGLAENTDTQYF. This chain joins TRBV29-1 and TRBJ2-3, with 11 bases aligning to TRBD2. V shed 6 bases, J shed 2 bases, and the junction held 7 bases outside the gene matches. The CDR3 has 15 amino acids. The germline gives CDR1 SQVTM, CDR2 ANQGSEA.

The chain has TRBV2 and TRBJ2-3; 7 bases fit TRBD2. Germline CDR1 reads SNHLY; CDR2 reads FYNNEI. The V gene end was trimmed by 4 bases and the J gene end by 0 bases; junction bases not matched to a gene: 4. The CDR3 loop spans 15 amino acids. CDR3 residues: CASSAERDSTDTQYF. The CDR3 DNA is TGTGCCAGCAGTGCGGAGCGGGATAGCACAGATACGCAGTATTTT. Drawing the rest from reference TRBV2 and TRBJ2-3, the complete variable domain is EPEVTQTPSHQVTQMGQEVILRCVPISNHLYFYWYRQILGQKVEFLVSFYNNEISEKSEIFDDQFSVERPDGSNFTLKIRSTKLEDSAMYFCASSAERDSTDTQYFGPGTRLTVL.

This chain links TRBV10-2 with TRBJ1-1; 9 bases align to TRBD1. With V trimmed by 3 bases and J by 0 bases, 8 bases remained unmatched. Germline V gene data show CDR1 as WSHSY and CDR2 as SAAADI. The CDR3 loop spans 17 amino acids. CDR3 amino acids: CASSEWDRVTLNTEAFF. CDR3 DNA: TGCGCCAGCAGTGAATGGGACAGGGTGACCTTGAACACTGAAGCTTTCTTT.

The chain recombines TRBV7-2 with TRBJ2-2, with D perhaps matching TRBD2 (6 bases). V was shortened by 1 base and J by 4 bases, with 13 bases between the two germline ends. This CDR3 region has 16 residues. Germline V gives CDR1 SGHTA, CDR2 FQGNSA. CDR3 nucleotides: TGTGCCAGCAGCTTAGTAGCGGTAGCATTCACCGGGGAGCTGTTTTTT. It translates to CASSLVAVAFTGELFF.

A few counts support this clone. J is TRBJ2-5 and V is TRBV7-2; D gene uncertain. The CDR3 sequence is 14 residues long. V lost 5 bases to trimming and J lost 0 bases, with 10 bases between them. Germline V lookup: CDR1 SGHTA, CDR2 FQGNSA. The CDR3 DNA is TGTGCCAGCAGCCCCGCGGCGGACCAAGAGACCCAGTACTTC. The encoded protein is CASSPAADQETQYF.

The rearrangement joins TRBV5-4 to TRBJ1-1; 8 bases map to TRBD1. V was clipped by 4 bases and J by 1 base; unmatched bases: 9. CDR3 length: 16 residues. Germline-derived CDR1 and CDR2 are SGHNT and YYREEE (reference sequence). The CDR3 reads CASSPTGGAQNTEAFF. The CDR3 region has the DNA TGTGCCAGCAGCCCAACAGGGGGGGCTCAGAACACTGAAGCTTTCTTT.

This clone was seen once. The chain carries TRBV7-9 and TRBJ1-2; maybe TRBD1 (5 bases). CDR1 and CDR2 from the germline V gene are SEHNR and FQNEAQ (reference sequence). This CDR3 spans 14 amino acids. The germline V and J ends were trimmed by 5 bases and 4 bases, with 14 bases remaining between them. This CDR3 is CASSPPDRTYGYTF. The CDR3 bases are TGTGCCAGCAGCCCCCCTGACAGAACCTATGGCTACACCTTC.

The genes are TRBV7-3 and TRBJ2-3; 12 bases agree with TRBD2. This CDR3 spans 16 amino acids. Germline V gives CDR1 SGHTA, CDR2 FQGTGA. The V and J ends lost 5 bases and 7 bases, in that order; junction bases with no gene match: 10. This CDR3 reads CASSPQPGLAGNTQYF. CDR3 DNA sequence: TGTGCCAGCAGCCCCCAGCCGGGACTAGCGGGTAATACGCAGTATTTT.